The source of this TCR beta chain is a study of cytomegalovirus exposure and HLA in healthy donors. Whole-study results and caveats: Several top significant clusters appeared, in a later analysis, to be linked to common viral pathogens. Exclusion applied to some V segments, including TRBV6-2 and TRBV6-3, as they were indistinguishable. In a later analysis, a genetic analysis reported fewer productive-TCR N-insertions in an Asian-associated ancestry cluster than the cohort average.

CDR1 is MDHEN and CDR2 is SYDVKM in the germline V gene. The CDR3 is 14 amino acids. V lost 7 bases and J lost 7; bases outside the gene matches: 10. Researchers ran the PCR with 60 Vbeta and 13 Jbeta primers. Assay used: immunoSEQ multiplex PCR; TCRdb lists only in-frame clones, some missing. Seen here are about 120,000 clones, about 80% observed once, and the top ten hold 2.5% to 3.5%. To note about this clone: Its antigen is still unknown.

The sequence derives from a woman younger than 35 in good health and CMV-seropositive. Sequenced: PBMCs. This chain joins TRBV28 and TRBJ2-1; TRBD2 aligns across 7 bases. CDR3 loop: CASTLRLARNEQFF. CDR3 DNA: TGTGCCAGCACCCTCCGACTAGCCAGGAATGAGCAGTTCTTC.